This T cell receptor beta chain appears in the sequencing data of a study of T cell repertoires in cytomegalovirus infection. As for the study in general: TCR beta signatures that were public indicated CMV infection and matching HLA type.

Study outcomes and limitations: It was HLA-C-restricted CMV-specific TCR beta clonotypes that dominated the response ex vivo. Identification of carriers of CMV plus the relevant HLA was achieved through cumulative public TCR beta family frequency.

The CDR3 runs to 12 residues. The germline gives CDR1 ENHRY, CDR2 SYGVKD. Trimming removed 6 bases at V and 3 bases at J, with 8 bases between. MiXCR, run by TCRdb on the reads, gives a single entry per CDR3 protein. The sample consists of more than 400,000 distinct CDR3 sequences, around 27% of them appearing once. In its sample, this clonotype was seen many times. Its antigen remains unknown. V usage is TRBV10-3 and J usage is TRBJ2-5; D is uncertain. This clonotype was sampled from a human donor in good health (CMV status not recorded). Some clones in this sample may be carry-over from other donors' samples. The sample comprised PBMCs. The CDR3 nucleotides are TGTGCCATCAGAGGCCTGGAAGAGACCCAGTACTTC. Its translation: CAIRGLEETQYF.